The clone carrying this T cell receptor beta chain was seen repeatedly, ten times or more. Its antigen is not identified. Possible read error: a much larger clone is one base away. CDR3 length: 14 residues. The TCR beta CDR3 regions underwent amplification using RNA transcripts as the source. The study used the HTBI primer set for a first-round RT-PCR of the TCR CDR3. One entry per CDR3 protein results from TCRdb running MiXCR on the multiplex PCR reads. Counted here are roughly 500,000 distinct CDR3 sequences, less than 25% occurring once; the ten biggest clones make up 11%. Patients with ophthalmopathy all had a Clinical Activity Score of at least 3, a NOSPECS grade of at least 4 and duration under 3 months. This sample was taken from a study of T cells in Graves' hyperthyroidism and ophthalmopathy. The study, taken as a whole, reports: Blood also held most thyroid clonotypes expanded beyond 0.001. From stable hyperthyroidism, ophthalmopathy was set apart by a 13 V-J model.

The receptor comes from a woman aged 25 to 39 with Graves' ophthalmopathy. The sample consisted of blood. The chain links TRBV12-3 or TRBV12-4 to TRBJ1-1; the D gene is possibly TRBD1 (5 bases). CDR3 nucleotide sequence: TGTGCCAGCAGTTTCAGGGAGTCGAACGCTGAAGCTTTCTTT. Translating gives CASSFRESNAEAFF.